The source of this T cell receptor (beta chain) is a study of beta chain features in type 1 diabetes. Study background: On cell yields, gender and age, patients and healthy donors were similar. Notes on the study in general: Sequencing used cDNA, and cells with high TCR expression could therefore be over-represented.

This clone was observed a handful of times. Its antigen remains unknown. The CDR3 runs 13 residues. Germline assignment: CDR1 MNHEY and CDR2 SMNVEV (reference sequence). V lost 6 bases, J lost 5 bases, and 2 bases stayed unmatched. The sequenced template was cDNA made from the entire isolated RNA. The method was immunoSEQ multiplex PCR; TCRdb's version includes in-frame clones alone and lacks a portion of them. The profile shows hundreds of thousands of clones, around 28% of them singletons. The TCR comes from a man aged 18 to 29 in good health. Sequencing was carried out using naive CD4+ T cells from blood. The chain employs TRBV27 and TRBJ2-1, with 9 bases aligning to TRBD2. CDR3 bases: TGTGCCAGCAGACTAGCGGGTAACAATGAGCAGTTCTTC. Amino acid sequence: CASRLAGNNEQFF.